Listed here is a single T cell receptor beta chain. No antigen is known for it. Researchers took blood at baseline, on cycle 4 day 1, and on cycle 7 day 1. Germline values: CDR1 LNHDA, CDR2 SQIVND (reference sequence). The CDR3 has 13 amino acids. V shed 5 bases and J shed 3 bases, with 10 bases lying between them. The data belong to a study of OX40 agonist ivuxolimab in advanced cancers. Repertoires were generated with immunoSEQ multiplex PCR, while TCRdb's copy carries only in-frame clones and drops some. The table includes just over 70,000 clones, roughly 84% detected once. Study-level findings and limits: Some of the nonresponding patients also showed low levels of normalized T-cell clonal expansion. The CD4+ and CD8+ T cells in the blood had expanded clonally by week 6 at 0.1 to 3.0 mg/kg.

This chain links TRBV19 with TRBJ1-1; no firm D call. The input for sequencing was CD4+ or CD8+ T cells sorted from blood, taken in a trial of the OX40 agonist ivuxolimab. The receptor comes from an adult with an advanced solid tumor such as melanoma, head and neck, liver or kidney cancer. The CDR3 loop is CASSLAKDTEAFF. The CDR3, as DNA: TGTGCCAGTAGTCTGGCCAAGGACACTGAAGCTTTCTTT.